The rows below give T cell receptor beta chains drawn from one sample of a study of blood T cells in healthy people across ages. TCRdb called the 5' RACE reads again in MiXCR, with one record for every CDR3 protein. This sample carries 1.5 million or so distinct CDR3 sequences, approximately 43% of them seen once, and the ten largest clones take 4%. Sequences were obtained from blood. These TCRs come from a woman aged 18 to 35 in good health. Each CDR3 is given without its conserved first and last residue. Each record gives: CDR3 protein, V gene, clone size. Some rows mark clone size as missing; the rest say once, few, many or name a class of expanded clone.

ASSSEGYGYT TRBV27 few
ASSQGASGNTDTQY TRBV14 NA
ASSPETEDYGYT TRBV18 NA
SAPLTDRGYGYT TRBV20-1 few
ASSFAAGISYEQY TRBV27 few
ASTERNSYEQY TRBV2 NA
ASLGGYSNQPQH TRBV28 few
ASSIDGGLGNNEQF TRBV19 NA
ASSTRPSDSPEVPSNIQY TRBV3-1 few
ATSRSRDSPTNEQF TRBV15 NA
ASSAGPDYNEQF TRBV9 NA
VSSRTGGSGTQY TRBV5-1 NA
ASSLVVGDPIWTEQF TRBV7-8 NA
ASRMDSPWTYEQY TRBV28 NA
ASSPGITCAQETQY TRBV7-3 NA
ASSLGTTLEKLF TRBV7-9 few
ASSHLAGGEINEQF TRBV3-1 NA
ASSRGRVKGTEAF TRBV21-1 NA
ASIDGSSSYNEQF TRBV27 NA
ASSYGPGEYNEQY TRBV6-2/TRBV6-3 NA
ASSGTKGYGEQF TRBV19 NA
ASSLAAGGDYEQY TRBV7-2 NA
AIRETGVDGCT TRBV10-3 NA
ASSPNGGVGYT TRBV12-3/TRBV12-4 NA
ASSLNRAGYT TRBV28 few
ASSPQLAGVADTQY TRBV7-9 NA
ASSQWAIPNEQY TRBV4-1 once
ASSHPISTEKLF TRBV4-1 NA
ASSFRDSSNQPQH TRBV5-5 few
SASFAGVTSGEQY TRBV20-1 few
SARRSGGGTDTQY TRBV20-1 NA
ASSYSRTYNEQF TRBV6-2/TRBV6-3 few
ASISGYTEAF TRBV28 few
ASSLGVRPPLH TRBV12-3/TRBV12-4 NA
ASSLANRGAEKLF TRBV7-2 once
ASSLLGDGTTDTQY TRBV9 few
SASQGTDTQY TRBV20-1 NA
SAGTTYSYEQY TRBV29-1 NA
ASSTRDLLAKNIQY TRBV7-2 NA
SASYSLPGSYNSPLH TRBV20-1 NA
ASSSPDNEQF TRBV7-9 few
ASSPRDRVSGYT TRBV18 NA
ASSLGTGVTNYGYT TRBV13 once
AWMDSSYEQY TRBV30 NA
ASSFVRTASEAF TRBV5-8 NA
ASSGRDREQETQY TRBV13 NA
ASFGGVRNEQF TRBV28 NA